This TCR beta chain was captured by sequencing in a study of blood T cells in healthy people across ages. The donors, healthy Caucasians from Russia, were aged 6 to 90. Study-level findings and limits: CMV status of donors was unknown, possibly confounding expanded clonotype changes.

The second PCR ran roughly 6 to 12 cycles with a sample-barcoded 5' primer and J-beta primers. TCRdb redid the calling of the 5' RACE reads with MiXCR, one entry per CDR3 protein. The sample lists about 730,000 distinct CDR3 sequences, 43% seen once, with 20% to 25% in the top ten. The CDR3 runs 13 residues. Germline lookup yields CDR1 MNHEY and CDR2 SVGAGI. Trimming left V 3 bases short and J 1 base short, with 7 bases between. A word on this clonotype: No antigen is known for it.

Sequencing input: blood. The receptor comes from a woman aged 55-69 years in good health. The chain carries TRBV6-5 and TRBJ2-7; D unclear. Here the CDR3 DNA reads TGTGCCAGCAGTTATAGTAGTTCCTACGAGCAGTACTTC. Its protein product is CASSYSSSYEQYF.